There are a few counts of the clone carrying this T cell receptor (beta chain). The entry originates in a study of regulatory T cells in long-lasting Graves disease. Time point given: persistent/refractory GD, antithyroid drugs over 5 years with positive TRAb. Making the TCR library involved RNA that had been extracted from PBMCs. Germline V gene lookup returns CDR1 DFQATT and CDR2 SNEGSKA (reference sequence). Trimming removed 6 bases at V and 0 bases at J, with 15 bases between. The CDR3 sequence is 15 residues long. Arm-PCR with iRepertoire HTBI primers amplified the CDR3 regions for these TCR beta libraries. TCRdb independently ran MiXCR on the multiplex PCR reads; one entry per CDR3 protein. The data contain approximately 400,000 distinct CDR3 sequences, 20% to 25% of them singletons.

The chain combines TRBV20-1 with TRBJ1-3; D may be TRBD1 (5 bases). The specimen was peripheral blood mononuclear cells (PBMCs), collected when the disease was refractory, from a patient treated with antithyroid drugs. This TCR was sampled from a female donor with Graves disease. The chain's CDR3 is CSASPRRGSGNTIYF. CDR3 DNA sequence: TGCAGTGCAAGCCCTCGAAGGGGCTCTGGAAACACCATATATTTT.